This T cell receptor beta chain was profiled in a study of shared clonotypes between healthy human individuals. Whole-study findings and limits: A small donor pool kept down the genetic and exposure-history diversity that was represented. Blood was the only sampled material, and tissue repertoires likely differ.

Negatively enriched CD4+ T cells were divided by CD45RA into naive and memory. The authors loaded 200 ng DNA, 30,000 to 35,000 T cell genomes, into sorted-subset replicate PCRs. Sequenced by immunoSEQ multiplex PCR; TCRdb stores in-frame clones only, minus some. The sample lists millions of clones; 90% to 95% were seen once. In regard to this clone: The antigen is unknown.

Source material: naive CD4+ T cells sorted from blood. Subset denoted: CD45RA+ positively selected. The origin of this receptor is a man between 18 and 35 years old in good health.

CDR3 sequence (DNA): TGTGCCATCTGGACTAGCGGGAGCCCCTACGAGCAGTACTTC. Its translation is CAIWTSGSPYEQYF. The J gene is TRBJ2-7, the V gene TRBV10-3, with 13 bases that match TRBD2. Germline CDR1 reads ENHRY; CDR2 reads SYGVKD. This CDR3 has 14 amino acids. V was pared by 8 bases and J by 2 bases, with 3 bases of the junction left unmatched.